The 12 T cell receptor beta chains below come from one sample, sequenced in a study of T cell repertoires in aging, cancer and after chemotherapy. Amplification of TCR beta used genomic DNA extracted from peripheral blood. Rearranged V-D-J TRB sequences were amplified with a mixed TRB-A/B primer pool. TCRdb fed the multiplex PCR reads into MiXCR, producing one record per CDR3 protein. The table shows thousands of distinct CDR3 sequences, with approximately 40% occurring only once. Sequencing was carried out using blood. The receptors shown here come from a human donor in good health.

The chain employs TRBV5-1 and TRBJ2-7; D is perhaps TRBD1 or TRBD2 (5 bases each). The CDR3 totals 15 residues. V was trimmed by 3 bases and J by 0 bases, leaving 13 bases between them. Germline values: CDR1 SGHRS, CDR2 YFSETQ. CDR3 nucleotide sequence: TGCGCCAGCAGCTGGGGGACGGCGAGCTCCTACGAGCAGTACTTC. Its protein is CASSWGTASSYEQYF. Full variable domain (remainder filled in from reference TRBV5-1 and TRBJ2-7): KAGVTQTPRYLIKTRGQQVTLSCSPISGHRSVSWYQQTPGQGLQFLFEYFSETQRNKGNFPGRFSGRQFSNSRSEMNVSTLELGDSALYLCASSWGTASSYEQYFGPGTRLTVT.

DNA of the CDR3: TGTGCCAGCAGAGACCTAGCGGGGGGTATTATTGGGAATGAGCAGTTCTTC. It specifies CASRDLAGGIIGNEQFF. V gene TRBV6-2 or TRBV6-3 combines with J gene TRBJ2-1, with TRBD2 identical over 11 bases. Looked up from germline, CDR1 is MNHEY and CDR2 is SVGEGT. This CDR3 spans 17 amino acids. V was clipped by 6 bases and J by 7 bases; unmatched bases: 14.

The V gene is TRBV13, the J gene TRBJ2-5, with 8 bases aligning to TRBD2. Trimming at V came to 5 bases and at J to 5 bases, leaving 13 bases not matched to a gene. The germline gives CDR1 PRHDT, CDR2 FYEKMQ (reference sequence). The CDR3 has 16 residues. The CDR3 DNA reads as TGTGCCAGCAGCCCCCCCCTCGGGGGGGCCGCGGAGACCCAGTACTTC. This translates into CASSPPLGGAAETQYF.

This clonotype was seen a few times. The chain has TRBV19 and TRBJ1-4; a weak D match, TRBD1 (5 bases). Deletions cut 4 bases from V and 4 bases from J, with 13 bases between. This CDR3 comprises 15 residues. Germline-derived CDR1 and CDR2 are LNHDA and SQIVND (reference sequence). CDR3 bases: TGTGCCAGTAGTAAAGGGGCCTTGGGTAATGAAAAACTGTTTTTT. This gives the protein CASSKGALGNEKLFF. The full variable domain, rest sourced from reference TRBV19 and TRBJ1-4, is DGGITQSPKYLFRKEGQNVTLSCEQNLNHDAMYWYRQDPGQGLRLIYYSQIVNDFQKGDIAEGYSVSREKKESFPLTVTSAQKNPTAFYLCASSKGALGNEKLFFGSGTQLSVL.

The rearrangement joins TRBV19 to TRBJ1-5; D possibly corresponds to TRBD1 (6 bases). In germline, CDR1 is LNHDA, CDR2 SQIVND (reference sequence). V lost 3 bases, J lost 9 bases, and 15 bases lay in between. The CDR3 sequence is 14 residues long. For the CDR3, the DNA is TGTGCCAGTAGTATCTCGGGGGCGTATATGCCCCAGCATTTT. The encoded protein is CASSISGAYMPQHF.

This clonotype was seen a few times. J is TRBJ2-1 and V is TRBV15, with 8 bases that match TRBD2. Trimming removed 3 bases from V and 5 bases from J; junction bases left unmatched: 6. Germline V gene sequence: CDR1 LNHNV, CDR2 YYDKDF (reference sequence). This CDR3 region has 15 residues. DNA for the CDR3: TGTGCCACCAGCAGGACTGGACTAGCAGACAATGAGCAGTTCTTC. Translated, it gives CATSRTGLADNEQFF. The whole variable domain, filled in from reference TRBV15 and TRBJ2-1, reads DAMVIQNPRYQVTQFGKPVTLSCSQTLNHNVMYWYQQKSSQAPKLLFHYYDKDFNNEADTPDNFQSRRPNTSFCFLDIRSPGLGDTAMYLCATSRTGLADNEQFFGPGTRLTVL.

The CDR3 is CASSEASGGYNEQFF. DNA for the CDR3: TGTGCCAGCAGTGAAGCTAGCGGGGGATACAATGAGCAGTTCTTC. The chain employs TRBV6-4 and TRBJ2-1, with 10 nucleotides matching TRBD2. The CDR3 covers 15 residues. Germline CDR1 is MRHNA and CDR2 is SNTAGT. V gave up 3 bases and J gave up 4 bases; unmatched junction bases: 3.

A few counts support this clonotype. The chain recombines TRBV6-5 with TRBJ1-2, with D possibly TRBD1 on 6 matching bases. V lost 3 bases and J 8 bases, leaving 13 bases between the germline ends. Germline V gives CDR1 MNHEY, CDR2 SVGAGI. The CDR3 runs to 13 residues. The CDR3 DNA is TGTGCCAGCAGTTATGGGCAGGGGAGGGGCTACACCTTC. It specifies CASSYGQGRGYTF.

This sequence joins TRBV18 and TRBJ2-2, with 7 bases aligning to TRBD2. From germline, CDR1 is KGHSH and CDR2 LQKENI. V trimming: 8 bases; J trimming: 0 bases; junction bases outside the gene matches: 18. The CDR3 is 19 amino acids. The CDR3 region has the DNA TGTGCCAGCACCAGATGGGGGGGGAGCCCGCTATCGAACACCGGGGAGCTGTTTTTT. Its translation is CASTRWGGSPLSNTGELFF.

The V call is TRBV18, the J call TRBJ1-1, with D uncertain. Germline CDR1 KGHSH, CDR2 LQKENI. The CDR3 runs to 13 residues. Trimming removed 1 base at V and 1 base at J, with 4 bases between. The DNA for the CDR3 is TGTGCCAGCTCACCACTCGGGAACACTGAAGCTTTCTTT. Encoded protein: CASSPLGNTEAFF. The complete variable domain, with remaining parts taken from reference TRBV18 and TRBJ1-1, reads NAGVMQNPRHLVRRRGQEARLRCSPMKGHSHVYWYRQLPEEGLKFMVYLQKENIIDESGMPKERFSAEFPKEGPSILRIQQVVRGDSAAYFCASSPLGNTEAFFGQGTRLTVV.

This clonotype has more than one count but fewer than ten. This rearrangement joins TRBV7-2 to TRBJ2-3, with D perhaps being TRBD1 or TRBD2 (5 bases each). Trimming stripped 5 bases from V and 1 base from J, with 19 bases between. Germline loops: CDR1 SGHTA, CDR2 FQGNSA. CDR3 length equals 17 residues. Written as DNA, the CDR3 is TGTGCCAGCAGCCCAGAGGTACCGGGACGGGGCACAGATACGCAGTATTTT. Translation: CASSPEVPGRGTDTQYF.

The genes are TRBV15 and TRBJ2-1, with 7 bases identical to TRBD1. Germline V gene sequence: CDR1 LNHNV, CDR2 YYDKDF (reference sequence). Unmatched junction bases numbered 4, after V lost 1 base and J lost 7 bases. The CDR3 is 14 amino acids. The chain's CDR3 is CATSRAGQSNEQFF. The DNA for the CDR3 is TGTGCCACCAGCAGAGCGGGACAGTCAAATGAGCAGTTCTTC.